The 7 T cell receptor beta chains presented below share a single source sample, sequenced in a study of cytomegalovirus exposure and HLA in healthy donors (dated by TCRdb to about 2017). Library preparation was by the immunoSEQ multiplex PCR assay. The multiplex PCR relied on a mix of 60 forward primers for TCR Vbeta segments and 13 reverse primers for TCR Jbeta segments. TCRdb mirrors the immuneACCESS table, restricted to in-frame sequences. Some clones are absent from its copies; in checked studies, under half trace to an unresolved V gene, and the reason for the others is unknown. The sample table records about 160,000 clones; approximately 70% of these occur just once. The ten largest clones take up around 7% of the sample. Sample: PBMCs. The source is a middle-aged man in good health and CMV-seropositive.

V gene TRBV4-1 combines with J gene TRBJ1-6; D is perhaps TRBD1 (5 bases). The germline V gene has CDR1 MGHRA and CDR2 YSYEKL. V was cut by 3 bases and J by 5 bases, with 20 bases left in between. The CDR3 extends over 18 amino acids. CDR3 in amino acids: CASSQQEAFGGDNSPLHF. The CDR3 DNA is TGCGCCAGCAGCCAGCAAGAGGCTTTCGGGGGGGATAATTCACCCCTCCACTTT.

This rearrangement joins TRBV7-2 to TRBJ2-7; 9 bases match TRBD1. Germline values: CDR1 SGHTA, CDR2 FQGNSA. The CDR3 has 15 residues. Trimming removed 4 bases from V and 0 bases from J; junction bases left unmatched: 4. DNA of the CDR3: TGTGCCAGCAGCTCAACAGGGGGCTACTCCTACGAGCAGTACTTC. This encodes CASSSTGGYSYEQYF.

The gene calls are TRBV25-1 and TRBJ2-1; weak D call: TRBD2 (6 bases). This CDR3 spans 14 amino acids. Trimming cost V 5 bases and J 3 bases, with 11 bases left between them. The V gene's germline CDR1 is MGHDK and CDR2 SYGVNS. This CDR3 is CASSLAGIYNEQFF. CDR3 nucleotides: TGTGCCAGCAGTCTTGCGGGGATCTACAATGAGCAGTTCTTC.

V usage is TRBV7-8 and J usage is TRBJ2-7; 14 bases align to TRBD2. Germline trimming cut 5 bases from V and 1 base from J; bases unmatched to any gene: 7. Germline V gene data show CDR1 as SGHVS and CDR2 as FQNEAQ. The CDR3 covers 17 residues. The CDR3 DNA reads as TGTGCCAGCAGCCAGACTAGCGGGGGGGCCAGTTCCTACGAGCAGTACTTC. It is translated as CASSQTSGGASSYEQYF.

The chain recombines TRBV6-1 with TRBJ2-5; tentative D call: TRBD1 (5 bases). The CDR3 contains 15 residues. Germline CDR1 reads MNHNS; CDR2 reads SASEGT. Trimming stripped 4 bases from V and 7 bases from J, with 19 bases between. In nucleotides, the CDR3 is TGTGCCAGCAGTGTCCAGGGTCCTGAAGTGGGGACCCAGTACTTC. Residues: CASSVQGPEVGTQYF.

The V and J genes are TRBV7-8 and TRBJ2-7; 7 bases line up with TRBD1. The germline V gene encodes CDR1 SGHVS and CDR2 FQNEAQ. The CDR3 extends over 16 amino acids. The trim removed 3 bases at V and 3 bases at J, leaving 11 bases unmatched. CDR3 in DNA: TGTGCCAGCAGCTTGGCCCCGGGACAGAGAAACTACGAGCAGTACTTC. Its protein is CASSLAPGQRNYEQYF.

The gene calls are TRBV19 and TRBJ2-2, with D hard to call. CDR1 is LNHDA, CDR2 SQIVND, per germline (reference sequence). The CDR3 totals 13 residues. The V and J ends lost 5 bases and 1 base respectively, with 5 bases between them. The CDR3: CASSRVNTGELFF. The DNA of the CDR3 is TGTGCCAGTAGTCGGGTGAACACCGGGGAGCTGTTTTTT.